A selection of T cell receptor beta chains follows, all from one sample in a study of blood T cells in healthy people across ages. TCRdb called the 5' RACE reads again in MiXCR, with one record for every CDR3 protein. The repertoire holds under 700,000 distinct CDR3 sequences, with 24% as singletons. These same records also appear under a second study, on T cells of mothers and their children.

Sequencing was carried out using blood. These receptors all come from a boy aged 10-17 years in good health. CDR3s include the opening cysteine and the closing phenylalanine or tryptophan. The D gene is left open where the match is weak. Clone size is stated in some rows and not others, as once, few, many or a class when expanded.

clone_size | d_call | j_call | v_call | cdr3_aa | cdr3_nt
few | TRBD2 | TRBJ2-5 | TRBV4-2 | CASSRTSGGAQETQYF | TGTGCCAGCAGCCGGACTAGCGGGGGGGCACAAGAGACCCAGTACTTC
few | - | TRBJ2-2 | TRBV5-1 | CASSLTAGNTGELFF | TGCGCCAGCAGCTTAACAGCGGGGAACACCGGGGAGCTGTTTTTT
- | TRBD2 | TRBJ2-3 | TRBV7-9 | CASSFSGTGTDTQYF | TGTGCCAGCAGCTTTAGCGGGACCGGCACAGATACGCAGTATTTT
- | TRBD1 | TRBJ1-4 | TRBV2 | CASSDRTGNEKLFF | TGTGCCAGCAGTGACCGGACAGGCAATGAAAAACTGTTTTTT
- | - | TRBJ2-7 | TRBV20-1 | CSARDPRGGLDEQYF | TGCAGTGCTAGAGATCCCCGGGGTGGTCTCGACGAGCAGTACTTC
few | - | TRBJ1-5 | TRBV9 | CASSAGFYAPQHF | TGTGCCAGCAGCGCCGGATTCTACGCGCCCCAGCATTTT
- | - | TRBJ2-6 | TRBV12-3/TRBV12-4 | CASSLEGGAAGANVLTF | TGTGCCAGCAGTTTAGAGGGGGGCGCGGCTGGGGCCAACGTCCTGACTTTC
- | TRBD2 | TRBJ2-3 | TRBV7-9 | CASSFRLAGGGDTQYF | TGTGCCAGCAGCTTCAGACTAGCGGGGGGCGGAGATACGCAGTATTTT
few | - | TRBJ2-1 | TRBV4-1 | CASSQDTDRYSYNEQFF | TGCGCCAGCAGCCAAGATACCGACAGGTACTCCTACAATGAGCAGTTCTTC
many | - | TRBJ1-2 | TRBV6-2/TRBV6-3 | CASSSGSGYTF | TGTGCCAGCAGTTCCGGGAGTGGCTACACCTTC
few | - | TRBJ1-2 | TRBV3-1 | CASRLEAGVGYGYTF | TGTGCCAGCCGCCTGGAAGCCGGGGTGGGCTATGGCTACACCTTC
few | TRBD1 | TRBJ2-3 | TRBV28 | CASSLRTGVYNTQYF | TGTGCCAGCTCACTCAGGACAGGGGTTTACAATACGCAGTATTTT
many | - | TRBJ2-7 | TRBV18 | CASSPTIRGTAAPGEQYF | TGTGCCAGCTCACCAACTATTCGCGGGACGGCTGCCCCGGGCGAGCAGTACTTC
- | - | TRBJ2-7 | TRBV25-1 | CASSEYKDLYYEQYF | TGTGCCAGCAGTGAATATAAGGATTTATATTACGAGCAGTACTTC
few | - | TRBJ2-7 | TRBV28 | CASSPPQGPYEQYF | TGTGCCAGCAGTCCTCCACAGGGTCCCTACGAGCAGTACTTC
few | - | TRBJ1-2 | TRBV6-2/TRBV6-3 | CASSLREFWYGYTF | TGTGCCAGCAGCCTGAGGGAATTTTGGTATGGCTACACCTTC
- | - | TRBJ2-4 | TRBV23-1 | CASSQSEHLAKNIQYF | TGCGCCAGCAGTCAATCGGAACATTTAGCCAAAAACATTCAGTACTTC
few | - | TRBJ2-5 | TRBV14 | CASSQDRETETQYF | TGTGCCAGCAGCCAAGACAGGGAAACGGAGACCCAGTACTTC
- | - | TRBJ2-4 | TRBV20-1 | CSRWDSDKNIQYF | TGCAGCCGATGGGACTCGGACAAAAACATTCAGTACTTC
- | TRBD2 | TRBJ2-3 | TRBV20-1 | CSAEDPTSGGTPDTQYF | TGCAGTGCCGAAGACCCGACTAGCGGGGGGACCCCAGATACGCAGTATTTT
many | - | TRBJ2-7 | TRBV28 | CASNFPGERYEQYF | TGTGCCAGCAATTTCCCGGGGGAGCGGTACGAGCAGTACTTC
few | - | TRBJ1-1 | TRBV29-1 | CSVEIIRRGTEAFF | TGCAGCGTTGAGATTATCAGAAGGGGCACTGAAGCTTTCTTT
- | TRBD1 | TRBJ2-5 | TRBV7-9 | CASSPQGQGGETQYF | TGTGCCAGCAGTCCTCAAGGACAGGGAGGAGAGACCCAGTACTTC
once | - | TRBJ2-5 | TRBV3-1 | CASSQDYPREQGRAETQYF | TGTGCCAGCAGCCAAGATTACCCCAGAGAACAGGGACGAGCGGAGACCCAGTACTTC
- | - | TRBJ1-4 | TRBV7-2 | CASSLLPGPNEKLFF | TGTGCCAGCAGCTTATTGCCAGGACCTAATGAAAAACTGTTTTTT
- | TRBD2 | TRBJ2-1 | TRBV5-6 | CASSDILAGGLNEQFF | TGTGCCAGCAGTGACATACTAGCGGGAGGGCTCAATGAGCAGTTCTTC
- | TRBD1 | TRBJ2-6 | TRBV7-6 | CASRGQGSPGANVLTF | TGTGCCAGCAGGGGACAGGGATCCCCTGGGGCCAACGTCCTGACTTTC
- | - | TRBJ1-1 | TRBV6-2/TRBV6-3 | CASSYSRGRTEAFF | TGTGCCAGCAGTTACTCGAGGGGCAGGACTGAAGCTTTCTTT
- | TRBD2 | TRBJ2-1 | TRBV20-1 | CSARERLAGGPGNEQFF | TGCAGTGCTAGAGAACGGTTAGCGGGGGGCCCAGGGAATGAGCAGTTCTTC
few | TRBD2 | TRBJ2-5 | TRBV9 | CASSVGLAGGGIETQYF | TGTGCCAGCAGCGTAGGACTAGCGGGAGGAGGGATTGAGACCCAGTACTTC
many | - | TRBJ2-5 | TRBV6-5 | CASSYYRGQETQYF | TGTGCCAGCAGTTATTATCGGGGACAAGAGACCCAGTACTTC
few | - | TRBJ1-6 | TRBV9 | CASSVGALNSPLHF | TGTGCCAGCAGCGTAGGGGCTCTTAATTCACCCCTCCACTTT
- | TRBD2 | TRBJ2-5 | TRBV5-5 | CASSLEWTSPETQYF | TGTGCCAGCAGCTTGGAGTGGACTAGCCCAGAGACCCAGTACTTC
- | TRBD1 | TRBJ2-1 | TRBV10-3 | CAISLGQGAYNEQFF | TGTGCCATCAGCCTCGGACAGGGGGCATACAATGAGCAGTTCTTC
- | - | TRBJ1-4 | TRBV28 | CASSSQTTREEKLFF | TGTGCCAGCAGTTCTCAGACGACAAGGGAGGAAAAACTGTTTTTT
few | TRBD1 | TRBJ1-5 | TRBV5-1 | CASSPGQGVNQPQHF | TGCGCCAGCAGCCCGGGACAGGGGGTCAATCAGCCCCAGCATTTT
- | - | TRBJ2-3 | TRBV20-1 | CSARDGRVGTDTQYF | TGCAGTGCTAGAGATGGTCGGGTAGGCACAGATACGCAGTATTTT
- | TRBD1 | TRBJ2-3 | TRBV11-2 | CASSLGGDRATDTQYF | TGTGCCAGCAGCTTGGGTGGCGACAGGGCCACAGATACGCAGTATTTT
few | TRBD2 | TRBJ2-5 | TRBV28 | CASSSALRTSGSETQYF | TGTGCCAGCAGTTCCGCGTTGAGGACTAGCGGGAGTGAGACCCAGTACTTC
- | - | TRBJ1-2 | TRBV5-1 | CASSLNPDANYGYTF | TGCGCCAGCAGCTTGAATCCGGACGCTAACTATGGCTACACCTTC
few | - | TRBJ2-7 | TRBV19 | CASSGGLSSYEQYF | TGTGCCAGTTCGGGTGGCCTTTCCTCCTACGAGCAGTACTTC
- | - | TRBJ2-5 | TRBV12-3/TRBV12-4 | CASSSTGRGREQYF | TGTGCCAGCAGTTCCACAGGTCGAGGTAGGGAGCAGTACTTC
- | - | TRBJ1-1 | TRBV4-1 | CASSKDYKERDVRNTEAFF | TGCGCCAGCAGCAAAGATTATAAGGAAAGGGACGTTCGGAACACTGAAGCTTTCTTT
few | TRBD1 | TRBJ2-5 | TRBV3-1 | CASSYPDLIRDRWGGETQYF | TGTGCCAGCAGCTATCCTGACCTTATCCGGGACAGGTGGGGCGGGGAGACCCAGTACTTC
few | TRBD2 | TRBJ2-1 | TRBV7-2 | CASSPAGTSGGAGEQFF | TGTGCCAGCAGCCCCGCCGGAACTAGCGGGGGGGCCGGTGAGCAGTTCTTC
few | TRBD1 | TRBJ1-1 | TRBV18 | CASSSTGIDTEAFF | TGTGCCAGCTCGTCGACAGGGATTGACACTGAAGCTTTCTTT
many | - | TRBJ2-3 | TRBV4-3 | CASSQDVGVGTDTQYF | TGCGCCAGCAGCCAAGATGTGGGGGTAGGCACAGATACGCAGTATTTT
once | - | TRBJ1-2 | TRBV7-2 | CVSSAGLKANYGYTF | TGTGTCAGCAGCGCGGGACTGAAAGCTAACTATGGCTACACCTTC
few | - | TRBJ2-7 | TRBV29-1 | CSARTVGYEQYF | TGCAGCGCGCGGACGGTCGGCTACGAGCAGTACTTC
- | - | TRBJ1-4 | TRBV2 | CASSDNGATNEKLFF | TGTGCCAGCAGTGATAATGGGGCAACTAATGAAAAACTGTTTTTT
few | TRBD1 | TRBJ2-7 | TRBV27 | CASSGTGTGTYEQYF | TGTGCCAGCAGTGGCACGGGGACAGGGACCTACGAGCAGTACTTC
few | - | TRBJ2-7 | TRBV4-2 | CASSHAGDNYYEQYF | TGTGCCAGCAGCCACGCGGGGGACAACTACTACGAGCAGTACTTC
- | - | TRBJ2-3 | TRBV7-2 | CASSSLVGGGTDTQYF | TGTGCCAGCAGCTCGCTCGTCGGGGGAGGCACAGATACGCAGTATTTT
- | TRBD2 | TRBJ2-3 | TRBV6-6 | CASSYGTSGWDTQYF | TGTGCCAGCAGTTATGGGACTAGCGGGTGGGATACGCAGTATTTT
- | - | TRBJ1-6 | TRBV6-5 | CASSYSYNSPLHF | TGTGCCAGCAGTTACTCATATAATTCACCCCTCCACTTT